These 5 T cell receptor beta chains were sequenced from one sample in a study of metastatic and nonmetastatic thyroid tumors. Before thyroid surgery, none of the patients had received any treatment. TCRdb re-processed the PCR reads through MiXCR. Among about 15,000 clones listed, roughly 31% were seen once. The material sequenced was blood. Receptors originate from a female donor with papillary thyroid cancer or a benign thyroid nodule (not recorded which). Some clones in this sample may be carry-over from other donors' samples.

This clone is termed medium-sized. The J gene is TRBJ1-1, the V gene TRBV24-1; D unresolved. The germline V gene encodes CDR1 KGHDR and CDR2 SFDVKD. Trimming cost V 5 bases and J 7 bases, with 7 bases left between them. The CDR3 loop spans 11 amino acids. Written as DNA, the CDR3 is TGTGCCACCAGTGGGGATCATGAAGCTTTCTTT. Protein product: CATSGDHEAFF.

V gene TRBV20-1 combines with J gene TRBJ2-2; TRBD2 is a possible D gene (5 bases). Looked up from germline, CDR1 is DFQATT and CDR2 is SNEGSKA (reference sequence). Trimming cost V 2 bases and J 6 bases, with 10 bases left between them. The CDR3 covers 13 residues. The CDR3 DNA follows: TGCAGTGCTAGATATTCCGGGGCCGGGGAGCTGTTTTTT. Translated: CSARYSGAGELFF.

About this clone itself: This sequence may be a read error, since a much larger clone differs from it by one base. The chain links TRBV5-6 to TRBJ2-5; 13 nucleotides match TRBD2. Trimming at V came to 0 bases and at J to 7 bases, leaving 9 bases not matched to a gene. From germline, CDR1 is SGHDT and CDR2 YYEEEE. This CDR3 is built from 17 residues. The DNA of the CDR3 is TGTGCCAGCAGCTTGGTCCGGACTAGCGGGGGAGAAGGGACCCAGTACTTC. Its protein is CASSLVRTSGGEGTQYF.

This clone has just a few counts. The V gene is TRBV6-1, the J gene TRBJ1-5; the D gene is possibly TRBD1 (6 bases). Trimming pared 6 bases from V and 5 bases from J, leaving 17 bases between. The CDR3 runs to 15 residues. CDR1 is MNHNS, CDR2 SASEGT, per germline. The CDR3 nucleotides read TGTGCCAGCAGGGATGGGACACATGGGTATCAGCCCCAGCATTTT. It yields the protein CASRDGTHGYQPQHF.

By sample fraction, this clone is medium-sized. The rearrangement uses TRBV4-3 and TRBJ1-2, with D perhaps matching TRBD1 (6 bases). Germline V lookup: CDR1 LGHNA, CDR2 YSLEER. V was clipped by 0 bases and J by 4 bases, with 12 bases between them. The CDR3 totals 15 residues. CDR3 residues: CASSQDYRALYGYTF. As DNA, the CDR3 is TGCGCCAGCAGCCAAGACTACAGGGCTCTCTATGGCTACACCTTC.